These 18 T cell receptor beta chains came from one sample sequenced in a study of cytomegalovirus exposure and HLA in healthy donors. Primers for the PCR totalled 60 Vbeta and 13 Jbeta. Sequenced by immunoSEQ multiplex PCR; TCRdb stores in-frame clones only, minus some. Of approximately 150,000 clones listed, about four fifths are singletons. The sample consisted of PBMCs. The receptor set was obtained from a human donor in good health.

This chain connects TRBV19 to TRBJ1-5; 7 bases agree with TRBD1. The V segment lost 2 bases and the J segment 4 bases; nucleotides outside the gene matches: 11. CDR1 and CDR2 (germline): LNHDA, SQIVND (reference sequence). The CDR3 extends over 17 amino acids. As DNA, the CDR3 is TGTGCCAGTAGTATAAGGTTTCGGGGACAGCCTAATCAGCCCCAGCATTTT. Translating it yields CASSIRFRGQPNQPQHF.

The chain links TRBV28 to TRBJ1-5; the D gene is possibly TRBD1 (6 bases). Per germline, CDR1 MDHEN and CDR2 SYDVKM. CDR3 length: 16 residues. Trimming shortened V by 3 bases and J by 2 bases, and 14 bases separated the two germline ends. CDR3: CASSFQGPGGNQPQHF. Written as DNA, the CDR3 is TGTGCCAGCAGTTTTCAGGGGCCTGGGGGCAATCAGCCCCAGCATTTT.

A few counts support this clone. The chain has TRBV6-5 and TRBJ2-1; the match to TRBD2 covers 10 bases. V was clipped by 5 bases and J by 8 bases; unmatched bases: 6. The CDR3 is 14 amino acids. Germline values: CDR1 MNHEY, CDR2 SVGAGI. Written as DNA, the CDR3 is TGTGCCAGCAGTCGTGGACTAGCGGACGATGAGCAGTTCTTC. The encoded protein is CASSRGLADDEQFF.

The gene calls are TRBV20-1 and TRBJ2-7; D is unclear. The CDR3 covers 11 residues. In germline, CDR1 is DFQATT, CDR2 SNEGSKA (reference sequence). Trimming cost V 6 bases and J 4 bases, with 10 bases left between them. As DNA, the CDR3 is TGCAGTGCAGAGTCCATATACGAGCAGTACTTC. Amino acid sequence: CSAESIYEQYF.

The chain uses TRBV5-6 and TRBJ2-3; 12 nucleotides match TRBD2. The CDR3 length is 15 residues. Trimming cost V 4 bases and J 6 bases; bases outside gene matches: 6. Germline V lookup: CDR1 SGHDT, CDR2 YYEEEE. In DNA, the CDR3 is TGTGCCAGCAGCCAGACTAGCGGGGGCTGGGATACGCAGTATTTT. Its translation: CASSQTSGGWDTQYF.

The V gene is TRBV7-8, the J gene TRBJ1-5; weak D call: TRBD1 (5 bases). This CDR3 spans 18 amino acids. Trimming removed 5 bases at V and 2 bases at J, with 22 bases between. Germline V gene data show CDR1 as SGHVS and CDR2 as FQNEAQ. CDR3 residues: CASSLGRGGVRRNQPQHF. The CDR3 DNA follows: TGTGCCAGCAGCCTCGGGAGGGGAGGTGTTCGTCGCAATCAGCCCCAGCATTTT.

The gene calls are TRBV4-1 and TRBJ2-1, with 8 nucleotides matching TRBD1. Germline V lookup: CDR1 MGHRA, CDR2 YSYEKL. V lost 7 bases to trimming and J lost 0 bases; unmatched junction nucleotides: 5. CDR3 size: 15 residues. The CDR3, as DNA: TGCGCCAGCACGGACAGGGCGAGCTCCTACAATGAGCAGTTCTTC. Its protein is CASTDRASSYNEQFF.

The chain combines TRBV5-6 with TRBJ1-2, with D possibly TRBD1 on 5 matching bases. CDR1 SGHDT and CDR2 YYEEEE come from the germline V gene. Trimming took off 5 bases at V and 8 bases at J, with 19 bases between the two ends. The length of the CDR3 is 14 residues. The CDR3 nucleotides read TGTGCCAGCAGGGGGGAAAGGGGCCGGGAGGGCTACACCTTC. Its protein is CASRGERGREGYTF.

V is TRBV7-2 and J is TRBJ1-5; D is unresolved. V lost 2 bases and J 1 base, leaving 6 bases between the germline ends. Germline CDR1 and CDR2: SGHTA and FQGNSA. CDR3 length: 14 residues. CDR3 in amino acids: CASSLTVSNQPQHF. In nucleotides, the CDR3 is TGTGCCAGCAGCTTAACAGTGAGCAATCAGCCCCAGCATTTT.

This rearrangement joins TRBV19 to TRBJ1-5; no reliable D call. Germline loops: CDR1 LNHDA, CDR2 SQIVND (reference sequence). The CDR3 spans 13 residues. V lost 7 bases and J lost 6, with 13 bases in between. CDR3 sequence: CASTEGGVQPQHF. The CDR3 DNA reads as TGTGCCAGTACGGAAGGAGGAGTTCAGCCCCAGCATTTT.

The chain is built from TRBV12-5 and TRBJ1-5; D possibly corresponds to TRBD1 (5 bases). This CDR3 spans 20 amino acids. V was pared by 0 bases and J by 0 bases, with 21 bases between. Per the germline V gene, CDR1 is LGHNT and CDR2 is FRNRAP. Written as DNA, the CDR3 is TGTGCTAGTGGTTTGGTAGGGACCCCCCGAGCGGGAGATAGCAATCAGCCCCAGCATTTT. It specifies CASGLVGTPRAGDSNQPQHF. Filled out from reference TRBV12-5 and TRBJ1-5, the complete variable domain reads DARVTQTPRHKVTEMGQEVTMRCQPILGHNTVFWYRQTMMQGLELLAYFRNRAPLDDSGMPKDRFSAEMPDATLATLKIQPSEPRDSAVYFCASGLVGTPRAGDSNQPQHFGDGTRLSIL.

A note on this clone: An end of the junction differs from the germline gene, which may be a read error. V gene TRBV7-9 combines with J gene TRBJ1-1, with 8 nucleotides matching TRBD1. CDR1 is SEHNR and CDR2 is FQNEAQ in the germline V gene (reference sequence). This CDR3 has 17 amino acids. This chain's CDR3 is CSSSLDAWGQVNTEAFF. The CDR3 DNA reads TGTTCCAGCAGCTTAGACGCTTGGGGACAGGTGAACACTGAAGCTTTCTTT.

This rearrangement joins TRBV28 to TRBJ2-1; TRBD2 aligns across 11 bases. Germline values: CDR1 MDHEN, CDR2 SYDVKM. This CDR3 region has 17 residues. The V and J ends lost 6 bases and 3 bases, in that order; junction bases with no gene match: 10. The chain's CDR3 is CASRPDGGLADYNEQFF. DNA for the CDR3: TGTGCCAGCAGACCCGACGGGGGACTAGCGGACTACAATGAGCAGTTCTTC.

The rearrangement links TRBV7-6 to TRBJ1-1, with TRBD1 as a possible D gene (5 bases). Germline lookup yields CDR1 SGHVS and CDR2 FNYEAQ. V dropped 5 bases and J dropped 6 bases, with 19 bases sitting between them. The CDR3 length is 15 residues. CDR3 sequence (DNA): TGTGCCAGCAGCCCCTCCTTCCGGGGGAAGGCTGAAGCTTTCTTT. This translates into CASSPSFRGKAEAFF.

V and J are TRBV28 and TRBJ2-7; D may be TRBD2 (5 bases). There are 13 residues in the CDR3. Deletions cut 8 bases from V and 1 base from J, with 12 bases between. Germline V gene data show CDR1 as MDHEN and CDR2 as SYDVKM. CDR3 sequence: CASLGEGSYEQYF. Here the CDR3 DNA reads TGTGCCAGCCTCGGCGAGGGATCCTACGAGCAGTACTTC. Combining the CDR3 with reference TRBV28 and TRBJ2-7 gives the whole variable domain DVKVTQSSRYLVKRTGEKVFLECVQDMDHENMFWYRQDPGLGLRLIYFSYDVKMKEKGDIPEGYSVSREKKERFSLILESASTNQTSMYLCASLGEGSYEQYFGPGTRLTVT.

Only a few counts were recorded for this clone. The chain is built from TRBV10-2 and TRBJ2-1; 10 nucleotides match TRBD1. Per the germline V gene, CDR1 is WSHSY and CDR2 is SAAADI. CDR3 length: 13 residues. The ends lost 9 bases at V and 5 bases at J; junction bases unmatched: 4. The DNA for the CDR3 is TGCGCCAGTAGAGGGACAGGGGACAATGAGCAGTTCTTC. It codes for CASRGTGDNEQFF.

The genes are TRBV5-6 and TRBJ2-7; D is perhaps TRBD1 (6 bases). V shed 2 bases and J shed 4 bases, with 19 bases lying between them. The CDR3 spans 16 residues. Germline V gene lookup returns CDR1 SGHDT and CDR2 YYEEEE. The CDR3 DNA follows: TGTGCCAGCAGCTTTTTGGCGGTACAGGGTCTGTACGAGCAGTACTTC. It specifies CASSFLAVQGLYEQYF.

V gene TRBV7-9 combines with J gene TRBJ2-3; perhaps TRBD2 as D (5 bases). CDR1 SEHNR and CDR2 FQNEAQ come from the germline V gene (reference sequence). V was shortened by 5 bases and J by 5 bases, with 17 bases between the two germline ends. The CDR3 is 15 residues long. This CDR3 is CASSAGIIAVDTQYF. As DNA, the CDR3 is TGTGCCAGCAGCGCCGGGATCATAGCTGTAGATACGCAGTATTTT.